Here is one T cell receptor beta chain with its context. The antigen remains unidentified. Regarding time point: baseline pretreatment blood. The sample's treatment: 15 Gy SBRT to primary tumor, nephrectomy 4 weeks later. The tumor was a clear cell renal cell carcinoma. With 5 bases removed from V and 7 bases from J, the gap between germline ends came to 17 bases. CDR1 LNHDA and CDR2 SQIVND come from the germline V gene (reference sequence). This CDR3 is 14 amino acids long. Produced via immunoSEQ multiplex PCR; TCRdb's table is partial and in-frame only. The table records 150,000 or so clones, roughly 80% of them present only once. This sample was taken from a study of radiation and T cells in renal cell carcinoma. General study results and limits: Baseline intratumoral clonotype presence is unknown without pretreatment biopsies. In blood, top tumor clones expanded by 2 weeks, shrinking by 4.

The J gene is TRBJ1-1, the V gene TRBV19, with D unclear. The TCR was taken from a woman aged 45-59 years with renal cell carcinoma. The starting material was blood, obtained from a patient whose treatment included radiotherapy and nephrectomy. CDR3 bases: TGTGCCAGTAGTTTTGACACTAGACCAATTGAAGCTTTCTTT. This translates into CASSFDTRPIEAFF.